The 26 T cell receptor beta chains below all came from one sample that was sequenced in a study of blood T cell repertoires in COVID-19. Repertoires were generated with immunoSEQ multiplex PCR, while TCRdb's copy carries only in-frame clones and drops some. The table has hundreds of thousands of clones, about 91% seen once. Sequenced material: PBMCs or T cells enriched from blood (not recorded which). These receptors all stem from a woman between 35 and 50 years old with acute COVID-19.

The chain recombines TRBV28 with TRBJ1-5; TRBD1 matches at 8 bases. Germline-derived CDR1 and CDR2 are MDHEN and SYDVKM. This CDR3 comprises 16 residues. V trimming: 3 bases; J trimming: 5 bases; junction bases outside the gene matches: 9. CDR3 DNA sequence: TGTGCCAGCAGTTTCCGACAGGGGTTGTTTGATCAGCCCCAGCATTTT. This codes for CASSFRQGLFDQPQHF.

The rearrangement joins TRBV29-1 to TRBJ2-1, with no clear D. Germline values: CDR1 SQVTM, CDR2 ANQGSEA. V was cut by 4 bases and J by 6 bases, with 7 bases left in between. This CDR3 is 11 amino acids long. DNA of the CDR3: TGCAGCGTTGTCCAGTTCAATGAGCAGTTCTTC. As protein: CSVVQFNEQFF.

The chain links TRBV7-8 to TRBJ1-1; D ambiguous. The germline CDR1 and CDR2 sequences are SGHVS and FQNEAQ. The CDR3 covers 14 residues. V was shortened by 5 bases and J by 4 bases, with 14 bases between the two germline ends. The chain's CDR3 is CASSRLPQVTEAFF. The CDR3 DNA reads TGTGCCAGCAGCCGCCTCCCCCAGGTCACTGAAGCTTTCTTT.

The sample holds many counts of this clone. Other DNA sequences in this specimen translate into the identical CDR3. This chain connects TRBV5-1 to TRBJ2-3; TRBD2 aligns across 7 bases. The CDR3 runs 13 residues. Losses at the gene ends were 4 bases for V and 3 bases for J; bases not matched to a gene: 2. Germline loops: CDR1 SGHRS, CDR2 YFSETQ. CDR3 in DNA: TGCGCCAGCAGCGGGAGGGCGACAGATACGCAGTATTTT. As protein: CASSGRATDTQYF.

This sequence joins TRBV18 and TRBJ2-1; tentatively, D is TRBD1 (6 bases). CDR3 length: 15 amino acids. Germline V lookup: CDR1 KGHSH, CDR2 LQKENI. V lost 7 bases, J lost 3 bases, and 16 bases lay in between. CDR3 residues: CASCPQGTNYNEQFF. In DNA form, the CDR3 reads TGTGCCAGCTGCCCCCAGGGGACAAACTACAATGAGCAGTTCTTC.

The rearrangement uses TRBV5-1 and TRBJ2-5; 14 nucleotides match TRBD2. The germline V gene encodes CDR1 SGHRS and CDR2 YFSETQ. The V and J ends lost 0 bases and 7 bases, in that order; junction bases with no gene match: 14. This CDR3 is built from 19 residues. The CDR3 bases are TGCGCCAGCAGCTTGGAGGGACTAGCGGGAGAACGTTTATTTTGGACCCAGTACTTC. It yields the protein CASSLEGLAGERLFWTQYF.

The count of this clone is one. The chain has TRBV3-1 (or the pseudogene TRBV3-2) and TRBJ2-1; 8 bases align to TRBD2. The trim removed 5 bases at V and 4 bases at J, leaving 4 bases unmatched. This CDR3 comprises 14 residues. CDR1 is LGHDT and CDR2 is YNNKEL in the germline V gene (reference sequence). DNA of the CDR3: TGTGCCAGCAGCTTAGCGGGACCATACAATGAGCAGTTCTTC. It specifies CASSLAGPYNEQFF.

The chain carries TRBV28 and TRBJ2-1; 7 bases match TRBD1. V dropped 5 bases and J dropped 10; count of bases not matched to a gene: 11. This CDR3 has 14 amino acids. Germline loops: CDR1 MDHEN, CDR2 SYDVKM. CDR3 DNA: TGTGCCAGCAGTCTCCATTCTACAGGGGTAGAGCAGTTCTTC. Translation: CASSLHSTGVEQFF.

The gene calls are TRBV5-6 and TRBJ1-2; TRBD1 aligns across 9 bases. Trimming cost V 4 bases and J 8 bases; bases outside gene matches: 6. Germline loops: CDR1 SGHDT, CDR2 YYEEEE. This CDR3 comprises 13 residues. The CDR3: CASSPQGAYGYTF. The CDR3 DNA sequence: TGTGCCAGCAGCCCACAGGGGGCGTACGGCTACACCTTC.

The V gene is TRBV7-9, the J gene TRBJ1-2, with 12 bases aligning to TRBD1. V lost 7 bases to trimming and J lost 0 bases; unmatched junction nucleotides: 3. This CDR3 spans 15 amino acids. CDR1 is SEHNR and CDR2 is FQNEAQ in the germline V gene (reference sequence). The CDR3 loop reads CASTGTGGSNYGYTF. CDR3 nucleotide sequence: TGTGCCAGCACCGGGACAGGGGGCTCTAACTATGGCTACACCTTC.

The chain couples TRBV10-1 to TRBJ2-7, with a tentative D call TRBD2 (6 bases). This CDR3 spans 16 amino acids. The germline V gene has CDR1 WNHNN and CDR2 SYGVQD (reference sequence). The ends were cut back, 6 bases at V and 4 bases at J, with 22 bases in the middle. The chain's CDR3 is CASREARDSGIYEQYV. The CDR3 region has the DNA TGCGCCAGCAGAGAGGCCCGGGACTCCGGAATATACGAGCAGTACGTC.

This clone was detected only once. With a much larger clone just one base away, this may be a read error. CDR3 sequence reads: CASSPGQGYSPLHF. As DNA, the CDR3 is TGTGCCAGCAGTCCGGGACAGGGGTATTCACCCCTCCACTTT. The chain recombines TRBV27 with TRBJ1-6, with TRBD1 matching over 10 bases. From germline, CDR1 is MNHEY and CDR2 SMNVEV (reference sequence). This CDR3 is 14 amino acids long. The V and J ends lost 5 bases and 8 bases, in that order; junction bases with no gene match: 3.

This chain joins TRBV5-1 and TRBJ2-1; no reliable D call. Per the germline V gene, CDR1 is SGHRS and CDR2 is YFSETQ. Between the trimmed V and J ends, which lost 4 bases and 1 base, there was a span of 12 bases. The CDR3 is made up of 15 amino acids. This CDR3 reads CASSLGYGSYNEQFF. The CDR3 bases are TGCGCCAGCAGCCTGGGATACGGGTCCTACAATGAGCAGTTCTTC.

The genes are TRBV24-1 and TRBJ1-2; D possibly corresponds to TRBD1 (5 bases). Looked up from germline, CDR1 is KGHDR and CDR2 is SFDVKD. Trimming took off 1 base at V and 8 bases at J, with 10 bases between the two ends. This CDR3 has 13 amino acids. CDR3 bases: TGTGCCACCAGTGATTTTGGGGGGAGCGGCTACACCTTC. Its protein product is CATSDFGGSGYTF.

This chain links TRBV19 with TRBJ1-2; a weak D match, TRBD1 (5 bases). Trimming took off 5 bases at V and 0 bases at J, with 22 bases between the two ends. CDR1 LNHDA and CDR2 SQIVND come from the germline V gene (reference sequence). The CDR3 is 18 residues long. CDR3 residues: CASSRTGGEGLTNYGYTF. The CDR3 bases are TGTGCCAGTAGTCGAACCGGGGGGGAGGGACTAACTAACTATGGCTACACCTTC.

The CDR3 spells CATSDSPRNSGTGAYEQYF. In nucleotides, the CDR3 is TGTGCCACCAGTGATTCTCCCAGGAACTCCGGGACAGGGGCGTACGAGCAGTACTTC. The chain has TRBV24-1 and TRBJ2-7, with 10 bases lining up with TRBD1. Germline values: CDR1 KGHDR, CDR2 SFDVKD. This CDR3 has 19 amino acids. The junction had 16 bases not matched to a gene; V was cut back by 2 bases and J by 4 bases.

The chain recombines TRBV4-3 with TRBJ2-2, with 8 bases lining up with TRBD2. The germline CDR1 and CDR2 sequences are LGHNA and YSLEER. The CDR3 covers 16 residues. The J segment lost 4 bases and the V segment lost 2 bases, leaving 6 bases of the junction unmatched. This CDR3 reads CASSQLSGGGTGELFF. CDR3 nucleotide sequence: TGCGCCAGCAGCCAATTGTCGGGAGGGGGCACCGGGGAGCTGTTTTTT.

The chain recombines TRBV2 with TRBJ1-2, with TRBD1 as a possible D gene (5 bases). The germline V and J ends were trimmed by 0 bases and 1 base, with 9 bases remaining between them. The CDR3 loop spans 15 amino acids. Germline V gene data show CDR1 as SNHLY and CDR2 as FYNNEI. The CDR3, as DNA: TGTGCCAGCAGTGAAGCGCTCGGGGGTAACTATGGCTACACCTTC. Its protein is CASSEALGGNYGYTF.

The rearrangement links TRBV10-1 to TRBJ2-7; TRBD2 agrees at 9 bases. CDR3 size: 15 residues. With V trimmed by 8 bases and J by 6 bases, 14 bases remained unmatched. CDR1 WNHNN and CDR2 SYGVQD come from the germline V gene (reference sequence). The CDR3 region is CASRGGASGTGEQYV. CDR3 sequence (DNA): TGCGCCAGCCGAGGTGGGGCTAGCGGGACGGGCGAGCAGTACGTC.

The V call is TRBV28, the J call TRBJ2-1; D may be TRBD1 (5 bases). Germline V gene lookup returns CDR1 MDHEN and CDR2 SYDVKM. Deletions cut 5 bases from V and 0 bases from J, with 20 bases between. The CDR3 is made up of 18 amino acids. DNA for the CDR3: TGTGCCAGCAGTCTAGGACCGAAGGGGTACCGCTCCTACAATGAGCAGTTCTTC. Encoded protein: CASSLGPKGYRSYNEQFF.

The J gene is TRBJ1-1, the V gene TRBV6-2 or TRBV6-3; weak D call: TRBD1 (5 bases). This CDR3 is 12 amino acids long. The germline V gene encodes CDR1 MNHEY and CDR2 SVGEGT. Trimming pared 3 bases from V and 8 bases from J, leaving 10 bases between. CDR3 sequence reads: CASSYWQGEAFF. The DNA of the CDR3 is TGTGCCAGCAGTTATTGGCAGGGCGAAGCTTTCTTT.

This rearrangement joins TRBV7-2 to TRBJ1-2; no definite D call. The CDR3 has 15 amino acids. Trimming shortened V by 1 base and J by 1 base, and 10 bases separated the two germline ends. Germline CDR1 reads SGHTA; CDR2 reads FQGNSA. DNA of the CDR3: TGTGCCAGCAGCTTAGTAGTCTTCGATAACTATGGCTACACCTTC. It translates to CASSLVVFDNYGYTF.

V usage is TRBV19 and J usage is TRBJ2-5; D is unresolved. This CDR3 comprises 12 residues. V was shortened by 7 bases and J by 4 bases, with 10 bases between the two germline ends. Looked up from germline, CDR1 is LNHDA and CDR2 is SQIVND (reference sequence). The CDR3 nucleotides read TGTGCCAGTAATAACTACCTAGAGACCCAGTACTTC. Translation gives CASNNYLETQYF.

The J gene is TRBJ2-1, the V gene TRBV23-1, with 10 bases fitting TRBD1. TRBV23-1 is an open reading frame whose function is uncertain. V shed 10 bases, J shed 0 bases, and the junction held 18 bases outside the gene matches. The CDR3 is made up of 19 amino acids. CDR3 protein: CAIRLSGTGVISSYNEQFF. The CDR3 nucleotides read TGCGCCATCCGCCTATCCGGGACAGGGGTGATTAGCTCCTACAATGAGCAGTTCTTC.

This clone has a handful of counts. This chain connects TRBV4-1 to TRBJ1-1; unclear D gene. Germline CDR1 and CDR2: MGHRA and YSYEKL. Deletions cut 0 bases from V and 5 bases from J, with 13 bases between. The CDR3 has 15 amino acids. The CDR3, as DNA: TGCGCCAGCAGCCAAGAACGACTGACGGGGACTGAAGCTTTCTTT. It is translated as CASSQERLTGTEAFF.

This clone showed up just once. The gene calls are TRBV7-2 and TRBJ2-1, with 9 bases lining up with TRBD2. The V gene end was trimmed by 1 base and the J gene end by 15 bases; junction bases not matched to a gene: 10. The CDR3 has 14 amino acids. Germline CDR1 is SGHTA and CDR2 is FQGNSA. The CDR3 protein is CASSLGGSSGSWFF. Here the CDR3 DNA reads TGTGCCAGCAGCTTAGGGGGGAGTAGCGGGAGTTGGTTCTTC.